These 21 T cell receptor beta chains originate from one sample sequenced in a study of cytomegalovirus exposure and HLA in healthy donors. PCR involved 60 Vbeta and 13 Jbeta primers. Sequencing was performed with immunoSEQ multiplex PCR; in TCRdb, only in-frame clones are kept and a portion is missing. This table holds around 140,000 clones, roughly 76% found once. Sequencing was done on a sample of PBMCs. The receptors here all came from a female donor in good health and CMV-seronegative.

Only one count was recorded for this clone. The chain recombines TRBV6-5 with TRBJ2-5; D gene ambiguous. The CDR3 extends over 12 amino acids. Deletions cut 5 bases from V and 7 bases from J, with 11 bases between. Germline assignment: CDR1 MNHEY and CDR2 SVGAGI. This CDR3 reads CASSEDRGTQYF. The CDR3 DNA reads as TGTGCCAGCAGTGAAGACCGAGGGACCCAGTACTTC.

The CDR3 nucleotides read TGTGCCAGCAGCTTGGGATCCGGGACTAGCGGGGAGACCCAGTACTTC. Protein sequence: CASSLGSGTSGETQYF. J is TRBJ2-5 and V is TRBV7-9; 12 bases line up with TRBD2. Germline V gene sequence: CDR1 SEHNR, CDR2 FQNEAQ (reference sequence). J lost 5 bases, V lost 3 bases, and 7 bases had no gene match. The CDR3 sequence is 16 residues long.

For the CDR3, the DNA is TGTGCCAGCAGTTCCACAGCAAACACTGAAGCTTTCTTT. Protein product: CASSSTANTEAFF. The rearrangement links TRBV28 to TRBJ1-1; D uncertain. The CDR3 is 13 amino acids. V was cut by 4 bases and J by 2 bases, with 8 bases left in between. CDR1 is MDHEN and CDR2 is SYDVKM in the germline V gene.

As DNA, the CDR3 is TGTGCCAGCAGCCCGGGACAGCCCTACTACGAGCAGTACTTC. Residues: CASSPGQPYYEQYF. This chain uses TRBV5-4 with TRBJ2-7; 7 nucleotides align to TRBD1. There are 14 residues in the CDR3. V was pared by 4 bases and J by 3 bases, with 7 bases of the junction left unmatched. Germline V gene data show CDR1 as SGHNT and CDR2 as YYREEE (reference sequence).

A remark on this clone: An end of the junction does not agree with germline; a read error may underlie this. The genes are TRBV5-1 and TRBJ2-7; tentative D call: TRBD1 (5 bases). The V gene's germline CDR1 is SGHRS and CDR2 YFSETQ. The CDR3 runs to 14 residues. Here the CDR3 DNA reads TGCGCCGGCAGCTTGGCCGCAGGGACCTACGAGCAGTACTTC. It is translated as CAGSLAAGTYEQYF.

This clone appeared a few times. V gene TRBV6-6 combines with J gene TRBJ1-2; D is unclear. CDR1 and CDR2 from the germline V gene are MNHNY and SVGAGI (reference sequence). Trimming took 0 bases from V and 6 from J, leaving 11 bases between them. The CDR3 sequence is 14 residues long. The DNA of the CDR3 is TGTGCCAGCAGTTACTCGAGCACCTCCCATGGCTACACCTTC. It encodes CASSYSSTSHGYTF.

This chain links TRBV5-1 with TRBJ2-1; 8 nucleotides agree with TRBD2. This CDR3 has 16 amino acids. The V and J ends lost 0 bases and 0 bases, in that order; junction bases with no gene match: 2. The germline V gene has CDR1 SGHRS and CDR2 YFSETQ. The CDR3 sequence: CASSLVGTSSYNEQFF. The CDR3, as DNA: TGCGCCAGCAGCTTGGTTGGGACTAGCTCCTACAATGAGCAGTTCTTC.

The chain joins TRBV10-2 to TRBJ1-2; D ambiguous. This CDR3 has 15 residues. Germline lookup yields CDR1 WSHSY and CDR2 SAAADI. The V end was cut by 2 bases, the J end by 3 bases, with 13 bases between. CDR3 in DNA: TGCGCCAGCAGTGAGCCCGGGAGCGGGGACTATGGCTACACCTTC. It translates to CASSEPGSGDYGYTF.

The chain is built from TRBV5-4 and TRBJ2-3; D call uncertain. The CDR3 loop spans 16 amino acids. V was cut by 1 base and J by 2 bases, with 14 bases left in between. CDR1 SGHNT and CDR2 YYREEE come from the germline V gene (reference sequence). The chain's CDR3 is CASSLRRSPSTDTQYF. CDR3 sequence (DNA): TGTGCCAGCAGCTTGAGGAGATCCCCCTCCACAGATACGCAGTATTTT.

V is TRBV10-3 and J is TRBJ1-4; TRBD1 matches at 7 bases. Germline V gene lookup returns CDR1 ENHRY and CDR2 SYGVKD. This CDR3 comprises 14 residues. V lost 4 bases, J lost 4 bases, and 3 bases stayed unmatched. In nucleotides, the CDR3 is TGTGCCATCAGTGGACAGGGTTATAATGAAAAACTGTTTTTT. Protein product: CAISGQGYNEKLFF.

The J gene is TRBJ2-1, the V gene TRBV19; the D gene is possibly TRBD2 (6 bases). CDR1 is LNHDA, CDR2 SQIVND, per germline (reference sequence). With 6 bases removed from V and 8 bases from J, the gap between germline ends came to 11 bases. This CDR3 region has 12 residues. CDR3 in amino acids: CASSRELDEQFF. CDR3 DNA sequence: TGTGCCAGTAGCCGGGAGTTGGATGAGCAGTTCTTC.

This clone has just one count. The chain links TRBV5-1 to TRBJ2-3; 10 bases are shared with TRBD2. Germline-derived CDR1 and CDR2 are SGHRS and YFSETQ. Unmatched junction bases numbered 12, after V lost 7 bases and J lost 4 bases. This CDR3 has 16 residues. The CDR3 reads CASSGVIAGGADTQYF. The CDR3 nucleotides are TGCGCCAGCTCCGGCGTTATAGCGGGGGGTGCAGATACGCAGTATTTT.

CDR3 DNA sequence: TGTGCCAGCAGCACACCTCTAGGAACTGAAGCTTTCTTT. It yields the protein CASSTPLGTEAFF. This chain joins TRBV7-2 and TRBJ1-1; unclear D gene. V was cut by 5 bases and J by 5 bases, with 12 bases left in between. Germline CDR1 reads SGHTA; CDR2 reads FQGNSA. This CDR3 spans 13 amino acids. Full variable domain (rest looked up from reference TRBV7-2 and TRBJ1-1): GAGVSQSPSNKVTEKGKDVELRCDPISGHTALYWYRQSLGQGLEFLIYFQGNSAPDKSGLPSDRFSAERTGGSVSTLTIQRTQQEDSAVYLCASSTPLGTEAFFGQGTRLTVV.

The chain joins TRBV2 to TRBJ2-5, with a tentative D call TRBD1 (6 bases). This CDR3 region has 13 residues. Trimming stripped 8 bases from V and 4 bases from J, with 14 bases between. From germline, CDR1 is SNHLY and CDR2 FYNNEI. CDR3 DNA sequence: TGTGCCAGCGATCAGGGGCGCGGAGAGACCCAGTACTTC. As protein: CASDQGRGETQYF.

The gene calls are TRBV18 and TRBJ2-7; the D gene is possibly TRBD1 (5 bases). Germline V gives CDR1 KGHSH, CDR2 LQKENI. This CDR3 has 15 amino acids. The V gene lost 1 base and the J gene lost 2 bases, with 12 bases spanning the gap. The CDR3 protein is CASSPQGLGTYEQYF. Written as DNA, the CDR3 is TGTGCCAGCTCACCACAGGGGCTAGGAACCTACGAGCAGTACTTC.

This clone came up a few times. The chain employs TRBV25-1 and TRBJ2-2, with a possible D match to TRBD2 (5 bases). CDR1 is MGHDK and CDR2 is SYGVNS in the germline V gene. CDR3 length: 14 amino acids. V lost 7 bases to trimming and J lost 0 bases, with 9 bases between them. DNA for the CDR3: TGTGCCAGCACACCGGGGACGAACACCGGGGAGCTGTTTTTT. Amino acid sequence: CASTPGTNTGELFF.

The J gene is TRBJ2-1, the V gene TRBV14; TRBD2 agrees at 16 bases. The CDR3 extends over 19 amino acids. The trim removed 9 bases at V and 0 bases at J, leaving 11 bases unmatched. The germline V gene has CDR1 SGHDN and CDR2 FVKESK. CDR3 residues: CARFPGLAGGTISYNEQFF. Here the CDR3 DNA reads TGTGCCAGATTCCCGGGACTAGCGGGGGGGACCATCTCCTACAATGAGCAGTTCTTC. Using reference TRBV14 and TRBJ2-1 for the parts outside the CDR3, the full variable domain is EAGVTQFPSHSVIEKGQTVTLRCDPISGHDNLYWYRRVMGKEIKFLLHFVKESKQDESGMPNNRFLAERTGGTYSTLKVQPAELEDSGVYFCARFPGLAGGTISYNEQFFGPGTRLTVL.

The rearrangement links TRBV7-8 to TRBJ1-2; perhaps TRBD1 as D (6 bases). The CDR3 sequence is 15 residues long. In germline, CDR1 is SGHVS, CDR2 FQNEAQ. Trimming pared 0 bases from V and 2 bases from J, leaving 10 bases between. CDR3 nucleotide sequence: TGTGCCAGCAGCTTAGCGCAGGGGACCAACTATGGCTACACCTTC. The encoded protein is CASSLAQGTNYGYTF.

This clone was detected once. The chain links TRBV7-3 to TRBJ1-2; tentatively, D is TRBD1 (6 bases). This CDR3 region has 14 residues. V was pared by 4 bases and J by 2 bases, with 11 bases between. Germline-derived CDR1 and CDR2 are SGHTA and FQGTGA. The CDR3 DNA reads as TGTGCCAGCAGCTCAACGGGACAAAACTATGGCTACACCTTC. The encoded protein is CASSSTGQNYGYTF.

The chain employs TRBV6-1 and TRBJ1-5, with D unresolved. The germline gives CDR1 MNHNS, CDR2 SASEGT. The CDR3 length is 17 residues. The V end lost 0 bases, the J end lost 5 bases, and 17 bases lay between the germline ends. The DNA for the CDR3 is TGTGCCAGCAGTGAAGCGGGGAGAAGCAGGCGGGATCAGCCCCAGCATTTT. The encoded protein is CASSEAGRSRRDQPQHF.

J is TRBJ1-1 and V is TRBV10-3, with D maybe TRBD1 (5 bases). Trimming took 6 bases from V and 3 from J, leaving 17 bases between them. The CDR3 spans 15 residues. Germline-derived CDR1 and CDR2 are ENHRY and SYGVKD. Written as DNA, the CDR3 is TGTGCCATCAGCCAAAGCCCGACAGTCTACACTGAAGCTTTCTTT. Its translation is CAISQSPTVYTEAFF.